This T cell receptor beta chain stems from a study of T cell repertoires and HLA-DP antigens. At the level of the study: A couple of male donors and one female donor spanned ages 18-to-29 through 60-to-69.

After approximately 16 days, CD4+ cells were restimulated roughly 24 h with the same allogeneic DPB1. Cells were stimulated with HeLa cells transduced with HLA-DPA1/DPB1, HLA-DM, invariant chain and CD80. Cocultures used a 3:1 ratio of CD4+ cells to 100 Gy-irradiated HeLa, with 50 to 55 U/mL IL-2. Libraries were prepared by immunoSEQ multiplex PCR; TCRdb keeps only in-frame clonotypes and omits some of them. Found here are 3,000 to 4,000 clones, just over 75% of them singletons; the top ten hold 20% to 25%. The germline V gene encodes CDR1 SQVTM and CDR2 ANQGSEA. The junction had 5 bases not matched to a gene; V was cut back by 8 bases and J by 2 bases. The length of the CDR3 is 12 residues.

The source is a young woman in good health and CMV-seronegative. This chain connects TRBV29-1 to TRBJ1-2; 7 nucleotides agree with TRBD1. Sequenced input: CD137- CD4+ T cells from cultured PBMCs. In nucleotides, the CDR3 is TGCAGCTCGAGACAGGGAAACTATGGCTACACCTTC. Its translation is CSSRQGNYGYTF.